This TCR beta chain originates from a study of T-cell reconstitution after alpha-beta-depleted transplantation in children. Study findings and constraints: The origin of high day-60 TCRbeta diversity in some patients lay in surviving recipient T cells and thymic progenitors. Reported findings indicate that, about two months after transplant, alpha-beta T cells came from several hundred expanded clones, which were derived from non-depleted graft cells. Newly produced T cells mostly provided counts and TCRbeta diversity after one year, as hyperexpanded clones declined.

This clonotype has a count of ten or more. Its antigen is not known. The V gene's germline CDR1 is DFQATT and CDR2 SNEGSKA (reference sequence). V dropped 0 bases and J dropped 3 bases, with 15 bases sitting between them. CDR3 length equals 16 residues. Unique molecular identifiers featured in how the TCRbeta library was prepared. TCRdb reprocessed the PCR reads with MiXCR, giving one entry per CDR3 protein. The sample holds roughly 280,000 distinct CDR3 sequences, 11% seen once. Sample: peripheral blood, taken 180 days after TCRalphabeta/CD19-depleted stem cell transplant. The chain uses TRBV20-1 and TRBJ1-5, with D unclear. This receptor was taken from a male patient between 2 and 10 years old who had a stem cell transplant for chronic granulomatous disease, so the T cells may come from the graft donor. The CDR3 here is CSARDGKQPHNQPQHF. CDR3 DNA: TGCAGTGCTAGAGATGGAAAACAGCCGCACAATCAGCCCCAGCATTTT.